This entry lists 16 T cell receptor beta chains sequenced from one sample in a study of blood T cell repertoires in COVID-19. Assay used: immunoSEQ multiplex PCR; TCRdb lists only in-frame clones, some missing. This sample has under 350,000 clones, with about 89% found just once. The specimen was peripheral blood. The receptors shown here come from a man in his forties with acute or convalescent COVID-19.

This clone has just one count. V gene TRBV3-1 (or the pseudogene TRBV3-2) combines with J gene TRBJ2-7, with 7 positions matching TRBD2. The CDR3 is 13 residues long. The germline gives CDR1 LGHDT, CDR2 YNNKEL (reference sequence). V dropped 1 base and J dropped 6; count of bases not matched to a gene: 3. CDR3 amino acids: CASSQGGRAEQYF. The CDR3 bases are TGTGCCAGCAGCCAAGGGGGGAGGGCCGAGCAGTACTTC.

This chain joins TRBV6-4 and TRBJ2-3; TRBD2 matches at 7 bases. Germline V lookup: CDR1 MRHNA, CDR2 SNTAGT. This CDR3 has 19 residues. The junction had 20 bases not matched to a gene; V was cut back by 8 bases and J by 0 bases. CDR3 bases: TGTGCCAGCGCGGTCTGTCTCAACCCGGGGAGGGTGAGCACAGATACGCAGTATTTT. It translates to CASAVCLNPGRVSTDTQYF.

The chain uses TRBV29-1 and TRBJ1-1; 8 bases map to TRBD1. Unmatched junction bases numbered 5, after V lost 5 bases and J lost 0 bases. This CDR3 is built from 14 residues. CDR1 is SQVTM, CDR2 ANQGSEA, per germline. The CDR3 DNA reads TGCAGCGTTTCCATGACAGGGGTGAACACTGAAGCTTTCTTT. Its protein is CSVSMTGVNTEAFF.

The chain links TRBV9 to TRBJ1-4, with 8 bases matching TRBD1. Germline CDR1 is SGDLS and CDR2 is YYNGEE. CDR3 length: 13 amino acids. The V segment lost 8 bases and the J segment 8 bases; nucleotides outside the gene matches: 8. The CDR3 DNA is TGTGCCAGTTTCGGACAGGGCGGAGAAAAACTGTTTTTT. Protein product: CASFGQGGEKLFF.

The rearrangement uses TRBV13 and TRBJ1-1; no reliable D call. V dropped 3 bases and J dropped 8 bases, with 10 bases sitting between them. Germline V gene lookup returns CDR1 PRHDT and CDR2 FYEKMQ (reference sequence). The CDR3 extends over 12 amino acids. DNA of the CDR3: TGTGCCAGCAGCTTGTATGGCAGGGAAGCTTTCTTT. Amino acid sequence: CASSLYGREAFF.

V usage is TRBV4-1 and J usage is TRBJ2-2; perhaps TRBD2 as D (6 bases). Trimming took off 0 bases at V and 2 bases at J, with 19 bases between the two ends. The CDR3 contains 19 residues. Germline V gene sequence: CDR1 MGHRA, CDR2 YSYEKL. The CDR3, as DNA: TGCGCCAGCAGCCAAGATCCAGTGGTGGGGGGAACCAACACCGGGGAGCTGTTTTTT. As protein: CASSQDPVVGGTNTGELFF.

The rearrangement links TRBV7-8 to TRBJ1-3, with D maybe TRBD1 (5 bases). This CDR3 has 14 residues. CDR1 and CDR2 from the germline V gene are SGHVS and FQNEAQ. V was cut by 5 bases and J by 8 bases, with 16 bases left in between. The CDR3 here is CASSRPFEGDTIYF. In DNA form, the CDR3 reads TGTGCCAGCAGCCGACCCTTTGAAGGGGACACCATATATTTT.

The chain uses TRBV19 and TRBJ2-5, with 9 bases fitting TRBD1. The CDR3 is 15 amino acids. Germline V gene data show CDR1 as LNHDA and CDR2 as SQIVND (reference sequence). Trimming removed 3 bases from V and 5 bases from J; junction bases left unmatched: 7. The CDR3 bases are TGTGCCAGTAGTATCGGAGGCGGACAGGGGGAGACCCAGTACTTC. Translating gives CASSIGGGQGETQYF.

The chain employs TRBV5-1 and TRBJ1-1; tentative D call: TRBD1 (6 bases). The V end was cut by 4 bases, the J end by 1 base, with 11 bases between. The CDR3 runs to 14 residues. Germline assignment: CDR1 SGHRS and CDR2 YFSETQ. The CDR3 spells CASSPEQGNTEAFF. CDR3 DNA: TGCGCCAGCAGCCCCGAACAGGGGAACACTGAAGCTTTCTTT. The full variable domain, completed using reference TRBV5-1 and TRBJ1-1, is KAGVTQTPRYLIKTRGQQVTLSCSPISGHRSVSWYQQTPGQGLQFLFEYFSETQRNKGNFPGRFSGRQFSNSRSEMNVSTLELGDSALYLCASSPEQGNTEAFFGQGTRLTVV.

The chain joins TRBV3-1 (or the pseudogene TRBV3-2) to TRBJ2-3; D remains unclear. Germline CDR1 and CDR2: LGHDT and YNNKEL (reference sequence). V gave up 1 base and J gave up 3 bases, with 14 bases separating them. This CDR3 has 16 residues. The CDR3 here is CASSQGPRPHTDTQYF. CDR3 nucleotide sequence: TGTGCCAGCAGCCAAGGCCCGCGGCCCCATACAGATACGCAGTATTTT.

CDR3 sequence reads: CAWSPGGVTDTQYF. The CDR3 nucleotides are TGTGCCTGGAGTCCGGGGGGGGTCACAGATACGCAGTATTTT. The V gene is TRBV30, the J gene TRBJ2-3; TRBD2 matches 8 bases. This CDR3 spans 14 amino acids. The germline V gene encodes CDR1 GTSNPN and CDR2 SVGIG (reference sequence). The V segment lost 2 bases and the J segment 2 bases; nucleotides outside the gene matches: 3.

The table lists this clone with a few counts. This chain's CDR3 is CASREQGALGNQPQHF. The CDR3 bases are TGTGCCAGCAGAGAACAGGGGGCGCTGGGCAATCAGCCCCAGCATTTT. The V and J genes are TRBV6-1 and TRBJ1-5, with 9 bases identical to TRBD1. With 6 bases clipped from V and 2 bases from J, the junction kept 8 bases outside the gene matches. The CDR3 is 16 residues long. Per the germline V gene, CDR1 is MNHNS and CDR2 is SASEGT.

The chain employs TRBV24-1 and TRBJ1-1; possible D gene TRBD1, 6 bases. This CDR3 has 18 amino acids. Deletions cut 8 bases from V and 0 bases from J, with 24 bases between. Germline V gene data show CDR1 as KGHDR and CDR2 as SFDVKD. DNA of the CDR3: TGTGCCACCATAGAGAGGACAGCCTGGTTGTCTATGAACACTGAAGCTTTCTTT. Amino acids: CATIERTAWLSMNTEAFF.

The V gene is TRBV27, the J gene TRBJ1-1; D is ambiguous. V was cut by 6 bases and J by 2 bases, with 7 bases left in between. The germline gives CDR1 MNHEY, CDR2 SMNVEV (reference sequence). The CDR3 is made up of 12 amino acids. The CDR3 sequence is CASRSSNTEAFF. In nucleotides, the CDR3 is TGTGCCAGCAGAAGCTCTAACACTGAAGCTTTCTTT.

This CDR3 reads CASKQTGERYEQYF. The CDR3, as DNA: TGTGCCAGCAAACAGACAGGGGAGCGGTACGAGCAGTACTTC. The V and J genes are TRBV27 and TRBJ2-7; 8 bases are a match to TRBD1. The CDR3 length is 14 residues. Germline-derived CDR1 and CDR2 are MNHEY and SMNVEV (reference sequence). Germline trimming cut 7 bases from V and 4 bases from J; bases unmatched to any gene: 9.

J is TRBJ2-5 and V is TRBV6-5; 8 bases fit TRBD2. Looked up from germline, CDR1 is MNHEY and CDR2 is SVGAGI. V trimming: 7 bases; J trimming: 4 bases; junction bases outside the gene matches: 5. The CDR3 loop spans 13 amino acids. CDR3 amino acids: CASTGGLGETQYF. CDR3 DNA sequence: TGTGCCAGCACGGGGGGGCTCGGAGAGACCCAGTACTTC.